The 15 T cell receptor beta chains below were found in one sample sequenced in a study of blood T cell repertoires in COVID-19. Clones were sequenced by immunoSEQ multiplex PCR, and TCRdb holds only the in-frame ones, with some missing. The profile shows some 240,000 clones, 65% to 90% of them singletons. The sequencing sample was made of peripheral blood. The receptors were gathered from a woman aged 70-85 years with COVID-19, enrolled during active disease.

The J gene is TRBJ2-7, the V gene TRBV7-2; D may be TRBD1 (6 bases). Trimming shortened V by 2 bases and J by 3 bases, and 11 bases separated the two germline ends. CDR3 length: 14 amino acids. Germline CDR1 reads SGHTA; CDR2 reads FQGNSA. The chain's CDR3 is CASSLSRDNYEQYF. CDR3 DNA: TGTGCCAGCAGCTTAAGCAGGGACAACTACGAGCAGTACTTC.

The chain joins TRBV2 to TRBJ1-3, with D hard to call. The CDR3 covers 14 residues. Trimming took off 7 bases at V and 5 bases at J, with 15 bases between the two ends. Germline-derived CDR1 and CDR2 are SNHLY and FYNNEI. CDR3 region: CASIRSLLRNTIYF. CDR3 DNA sequence: TGTGCCAGCATTCGGTCCTTACTCAGAAACACCATATATTTT.

This chain uses TRBV5-1 with TRBJ2-3, with 12 bases identical to TRBD2. This CDR3 comprises 16 residues. J gave up 4 bases and V 4 bases, and 7 bases lay outside the gene matches. Germline V gene sequence: CDR1 SGHRS, CDR2 YFSETQ. The CDR3 sequence: CASSTRLAGEADTQYF. As DNA, the CDR3 is TGCGCCAGCAGCACGCGACTAGCGGGAGAGGCAGATACGCAGTATTTT.

In its sample, this clone was seen a few times. The chain is built from TRBV5-1 and TRBJ1-1, with a possible D match to TRBD1 (5 bases). Germline CDR1 is SGHRS and CDR2 is YFSETQ. The V gene lost 5 bases and the J gene lost 5 bases, with 16 bases spanning the gap. CDR3 length: 14 amino acids. CDR3 in amino acids: CASRALRGWTEAFF. The CDR3 DNA reads as TGCGCCAGCAGGGCCCTGCGGGGGTGGACTGAAGCTTTCTTT.

Regarding this clone: This sequence may be a read error, since a much larger clone differs from it by one base. This rearrangement joins TRBV12-3 or TRBV12-4 to TRBJ2-7; TRBD1 agrees at 8 bases. With V trimmed by 5 bases and J by 2 bases, 2 bases remained unmatched. The CDR3 is 13 residues long. The CDR3 coding sequence is TGTGCCAGCAGTCGGGACAGGCCCTACGAGCAGTACTTC. Translating gives CASSRDRPYEQYF.

This clone has just a few counts. CDR3 nucleotides: TGTGCCAGCAGTTACTCGGGACAGGGGGTTAAGGAGCAGTACTTC. It encodes CASSYSGQGVKEQYF. The gene calls are TRBV6-6 and TRBJ2-7; 11 bases line up with TRBD1. Germline-derived CDR1 and CDR2 are MNHNY and SVGAGI (reference sequence). The length of the CDR3 is 15 residues. Trimming cost V 0 bases and J 7 bases; bases outside gene matches: 5.

The chain joins TRBV20-1 to TRBJ1-2; D possibly corresponds to TRBD1 (5 bases). The V end lost 3 bases, the J end lost 4 bases, and 18 bases lay between the germline ends. Germline V gene data show CDR1 as DFQATT and CDR2 as SNEGSKA (reference sequence). There are 15 residues in the CDR3. CDR3 nucleotides: TGCAGTGCTAGTTCCCTGGGGCCTCGAGGCTATGGCTACACCTTC. Protein product: CSASSLGPRGYGYTF.

The V and J genes are TRBV20-1 and TRBJ1-6, with 9 bases identical to TRBD1. CDR1 and CDR2 (germline): DFQATT, SNEGSKA (reference sequence). The trim removed 3 bases at V and 9 bases at J, leaving 3 bases unmatched. The CDR3 has 13 residues. The CDR3 reads CSASGQGTSPLHF. CDR3 in DNA: TGCAGTGCTAGTGGACAGGGGACTTCACCCCTCCACTTT.

This clone was observed a single time. V usage is TRBV11-2 and J usage is TRBJ2-7, with TRBD1 matching over 9 bases. The CDR3 spans 14 residues. CDR1 SGHAT and CDR2 FQNNGV come from the germline V gene. Trimming took 5 bases from V and 4 from J; bases not matched to a gene: 6. The CDR3 sequence is CASSEQGAVYEQYF. CDR3 DNA sequence: TGTGCCAGCAGCGAACAGGGGGCAGTTTACGAGCAGTACTTC. Supplemented by reference TRBV11-2 and TRBJ2-7, the full variable domain reads EAGVAQSPRYKIIEKRQSVAFWCNPISGHATLYWYQQILGQGPKLLIQFQNNGVVDDSQLPKDRFSAERLKGVDSTLKIQPAKLEDSAVYLCASSEQGAVYEQYFGPGTRLTVT.

This chain uses TRBV6-5 with TRBJ1-4; 8 nucleotides align to TRBD1. The trim removed 3 bases at V and 8 bases at J, leaving 8 bases unmatched. Per germline, CDR1 MNHEY and CDR2 SVGAGI. This CDR3 spans 15 amino acids. Here the CDR3 DNA reads TGTGCCAGCAGTTATACGGGGACAGGCGGCGAAAAACTGTTTTTT. Residues: CASSYTGTGGEKLFF.

V and J are TRBV6-5 and TRBJ1-3, with D possibly matching TRBD1 (6 bases). Germline lookup yields CDR1 MNHEY and CDR2 SVGAGI. Trimming left V 5 bases short and J 4 bases short, with 15 bases between. The CDR3 is made up of 15 amino acids. CDR3 in DNA: TGTGCCAGCAGTCCCGGGGGGGGGCTGGGAAACACCATATATTTT. As protein: CASSPGGGLGNTIYF.

V gene TRBV19 combines with J gene TRBJ1-5; TRBD1 matches at 9 bases. The CDR3 is 14 residues long. J was trimmed by 4 bases and V by 9 bases; bases with no gene match: 7. Per the germline V gene, CDR1 is LNHDA and CDR2 is SQIVND (reference sequence). CDR3 region: CARGDRVLNQPQHF. CDR3 nucleotide sequence: TGTGCCAGAGGGGACAGGGTATTAAATCAGCCCCAGCATTTT. Filled out from reference TRBV19 and TRBJ1-5, the complete variable domain reads DGGITQSPKYLFRKEGQNVTLSCEQNLNHDAMYWYRQDPGQGLRLIYYSQIVNDFQKGDIAEGYSVSREKKESFPLTVTSAQKNPTAFYLCARGDRVLNQPQHFGDGTRLSIL.

This clone was recorded only once. For the CDR3, the DNA is TGTGCCAGCAGTGTGAATCGGGGGATGGGGCTGGGCACTGAAGCTTTCTTT. The encoded protein is CASSVNRGMGLGTEAFF. This sequence joins TRBV25-1 and TRBJ1-1, with D possibly matching TRBD1 (5 bases). V was cut by 4 bases and J by 4 bases, with 22 bases left in between. This CDR3 contains 17 residues. Germline CDR1 is MGHDK and CDR2 is SYGVNS.

The chain couples TRBV27 to TRBJ1-3; D is possibly TRBD1 (6 bases). The CDR3 has 13 residues. CDR1 is MNHEY, CDR2 SMNVEV, per germline (reference sequence). V lost 6 bases, J lost 4 bases, and 10 bases lay in between. The CDR3 is CASRPGQGNTIYF. The CDR3 coding sequence is TGTGCCAGCAGACCAGGACAGGGAAACACCATATATTTT.

This chain links TRBV7-9 with TRBJ1-2; D remains ambiguous. The germline V gene encodes CDR1 SEHNR and CDR2 FQNEAQ (reference sequence). The CDR3 has 18 residues. V was clipped by 0 bases and J by 2 bases, with 19 bases between them. In DNA form, the CDR3 reads TGTGCCAGCAGCTTAGCGGGAGATTGGGGAAACCCCAACTATGGCTACACCTTC. Translated, it gives CASSLAGDWGNPNYGYTF.